The next 27 T cell receptor beta chains were all read from a single sample in a study of post-analysis software for immune sequencing data. Study-wide points: Controls showed lower frequencies than patients for five or six TRBV segments, and TRBV5-6, TRBV5-1 and TRBV20-1 were among these.

Tagging with unique molecular identifiers was a feature of the TCR beta cDNA libraries. TCRdb reprocessed the PCR reads with MiXCR, giving one entry per CDR3 protein. This sample yields around 710,000 distinct CDR3 sequences, of which around 42% are seen a single time; approximately 4.4% belongs to the top ten. These TCRs' antigens remain unknown. The specimen sequenced was blood. All receptors derive from a girl under 18 with multiple sclerosis.

This clonotype was detected only a few times. The chain joins TRBV20-1 to TRBJ2-1; the match to TRBD1 covers 7 bases. In germline, CDR1 is DFQATT, CDR2 SNEGSKA (reference sequence). The CDR3 spans 14 residues. Trimming removed 5 bases from V and 5 bases from J; junction bases left unmatched: 9. The CDR3 here is CSADAGTADNEQFF. The CDR3 bases are TGCAGTGCTGATGCTGGGACAGCCGACAATGAGCAGTTCTTC.

This clonotype was found a few times. This chain links TRBV20-1 with TRBJ2-3, with D perhaps matching TRBD1 (6 bases). Deletions cut 6 bases from V and 2 bases from J, with 12 bases between. CDR3 length equals 13 residues. Looked up from germline, CDR1 is DFQATT and CDR2 is SNEGSKA (reference sequence). CDR3 in amino acids: CSALGQLTDTQYF. Here the CDR3 DNA reads TGCAGTGCGTTAGGACAGCTCACAGATACGCAGTATTTT.

In the case of this clonotype: At one end, the junction sequence differs from germline, possibly due to a read error. The rearrangement links TRBV13 to TRBJ1-5; no clear D. Germline V gene sequence: CDR1 PRHDT, CDR2 FYEKMQ (reference sequence). The CDR3 spans 12 residues. CDR3 amino acids: CASSLRHQSQHF. The CDR3 bases are TGTGCCAGCAGCTTAAGGCATCAGTCCCAGCATTTT.

The V call is TRBV6-5, the J call TRBJ2-1; TRBD2 matches at 11 bases. Germline V lookup: CDR1 MNHEY, CDR2 SVGAGI. The CDR3 sequence is 15 residues long. V gave up 6 bases and J gave up 7 bases; unmatched junction bases: 8. CDR3 sequence (DNA): TGTGCCAGCAGGAAACTAGCGGGAGTGGGAAATGAGCAGTTCTTC. Translated, it gives CASRKLAGVGNEQFF.

The chain combines TRBV5-1 with TRBJ2-7; 10 bases fit TRBD2. Germline CDR1 SGHRS, CDR2 YFSETQ. V trimming: 1 base; J trimming: 0 bases; junction bases outside the gene matches: 4. This CDR3 contains 16 residues. In DNA form, the CDR3 reads TGCGCCAGCAGCTTGTTCCCTAGCGGGAGCTCCTACGAGCAGTACTTC. This encodes CASSLFPSGSSYEQYF.

The chain recombines TRBV2 with TRBJ2-4, with D uncertain. CDR1 and CDR2 from the germline V gene are SNHLY and FYNNEI. V lost 3 bases and J 7 bases, leaving 10 bases between the germline ends. The CDR3 extends over 13 amino acids. The CDR3 loop reads CASSDLPRNIQYF. CDR3 DNA: TGTGCCAGCAGTGACCTTCCGAGGAACATTCAGTACTTC.

The chain couples TRBV20-1 to TRBJ1-6, with a weak D call TRBD1 (6 bases). V was cut by 6 bases and J by 14 bases, with 23 bases left in between. CDR3 size: 14 residues. The germline V gene encodes CDR1 DFQATT and CDR2 SNEGSKA (reference sequence). This chain's CDR3 is CSAARDERYRALHF. CDR3 DNA sequence: TGCAGTGCCGCCCGGGACGAACGGTACAGGGCCCTCCACTTT.

The chain has TRBV15 and TRBJ2-7; possible D gene TRBD1, 6 bases. CDR3 size: 15 residues. Germline V gene data show CDR1 as LNHNV and CDR2 as YYDKDF (reference sequence). Trimming stripped 4 bases from V and 2 bases from J, with 15 bases between. CDR3 loop: CATSISTGVTYEQYF. The CDR3 DNA is TGTGCCACCAGCATATCGACAGGTGTCACCTACGAGCAGTACTTC.

This clonotype was detected once. The V call is TRBV2, the J call TRBJ2-3; TRBD2 agrees at 12 bases. From germline, CDR1 is SNHLY and CDR2 FYNNEI. The CDR3 sequence is 16 residues long. Losses at the gene ends were 10 bases for V and 2 bases for J; bases not matched to a gene: 10. In DNA, the CDR3 is TGTGCCACCGTTCCTAGCGGGAGGGCTTTCACAGATACGCAGTATTTT. Its protein is CATVPSGRAFTDTQYF.

The rearrangement links TRBV20-1 to TRBJ1-2; TRBD1 is a possible D gene (6 bases). CDR3 length: 10 amino acids. Germline values: CDR1 DFQATT, CDR2 SNEGSKA (reference sequence). V was pared by 8 bases and J by 8 bases, with 12 bases between. CDR3 amino acids: CSLWGRGYTF. The CDR3 coding sequence is TGCAGTCTGTGGGGGCGCGGCTACACCTTC.

This clonotype was picked up a small number of times. This chain links TRBV6-5 with TRBJ1-2, with TRBD1 as a possible D gene (6 bases). Germline V gives CDR1 MNHEY, CDR2 SVGAGI. Trimming shortened V by 2 bases and J by 3 bases, and 16 bases separated the two germline ends. The length of the CDR3 is 16 residues. The CDR3 loop is CASSYSPTQGYYGYTF. CDR3 in DNA: TGTGCCAGCAGTTACAGCCCCACACAGGGCTACTATGGCTACACCTTC.

V and J are TRBV5-6 and TRBJ2-3; no clear D gene. Germline V gene data show CDR1 as SGHDT and CDR2 as YYEEEE. Trimming removed 1 base from V and 2 bases from J, with 8 bases in between. The CDR3 length is 14 residues. CDR3: CASSLPANTDTQYF. The CDR3 DNA follows: TGTGCCAGCAGCTTGCCCGCGAACACAGATACGCAGTATTTT. Based on the CDR3 plus reference TRBV5-6 and TRBJ2-3, the full variable domain is DAGVTQSPTHLIKTRGQQVTLRCSPKSGHDTVSWYQQALGQGPQFIFQYYEEEERQRGNFPDRFSGHQFPNYSSELNVNALLLGDSALYLCASSLPANTDTQYFGPGTRLTVL.

The chain recombines TRBV7-9 with TRBJ1-1; D is unresolved. Trimming cost V 6 bases and J 0 bases, with 14 bases left between them. The germline V gene has CDR1 SEHNR and CDR2 FQNEAQ (reference sequence). The CDR3 is 15 residues long. CDR3 nucleotide sequence: TGTGCCAGCAGGCGGACGGAGAAGATGAACACTGAAGCTTTCTTT. Residues: CASRRTEKMNTEAFF. The complete variable domain, with remaining parts taken from reference TRBV7-9 and TRBJ1-1, reads DTGVSQNPRHKITKRGQNVTFRCDPISEHNRLYWYRQTLGQGPEFLTYFQNEAQLEKSRLLSDRFSAERPKGSFSTLEIQRTEQGDSAMYLCASRRTEKMNTEAFFGQGTRLTVV.

This sequence joins TRBV20-1 and TRBJ2-7; TRBD2 agrees at 7 bases. The CDR3 loop spans 17 amino acids. Per germline, CDR1 DFQATT and CDR2 SNEGSKA (reference sequence). V was clipped by 0 bases and J by 4 bases; unmatched bases: 15. The CDR3 DNA reads as TGCAGTGCTAGAGATCGGCCTCCGTGGGAGGGCAGGTACGAGCAGTACTTC. Translated: CSARDRPPWEGRYEQYF.

This clonotype was seen a handful of times. The genes are TRBV6-1 and TRBJ2-5; D gene ambiguous. CDR3 size: 15 residues. Germline loops: CDR1 MNHNS, CDR2 SASEGT. V was clipped by 6 bases and J by 5 bases, with 19 bases between them. This CDR3 is CASRKPSATGETQYF. The CDR3 DNA reads as TGTGCCAGCAGGAAACCGTCGGCTACTGGGGAGACCCAGTACTTC.

CDR3 nucleotide sequence: TGCGCCAGCAGCCAAGAAGAATGGGCAGTGAGCTCCTACGAGCAGTACTTC. This encodes CASSQEEWAVSSYEQYF. The chain combines TRBV4-1 with TRBJ2-7, with D unresolved. The CDR3 extends over 17 amino acids. Germline lookup yields CDR1 MGHRA and CDR2 YSYEKL. V shed 0 bases and J shed 0 bases, with 15 bases lying between them.

V gene TRBV6-2 or TRBV6-3 combines with J gene TRBJ2-1, with 7 bases matching TRBD2. Germline assignment: CDR1 MNHEY and CDR2 SVGEGT. The ends lost 4 bases at V and 5 bases at J; junction bases unmatched: 8. This CDR3 region has 15 residues. In DNA, the CDR3 is TGTGCCAGCAGTTGGGGCGGGAGTGCCCACAATGAGCAGTTCTTC. Amino acids: CASSWGGSAHNEQFF.

This chain connects TRBV15 to TRBJ2-7; no reliable D call. Trimming took off 0 bases at V and 0 bases at J, with 9 bases between the two ends. CDR1 is LNHNV and CDR2 is YYDKDF in the germline V gene (reference sequence). There are 15 residues in the CDR3. The CDR3 bases are TGTGCCACCAGCAGAGATAAAACAGTCTCCTACGAGCAGTACTTC. This encodes CATSRDKTVSYEQYF.

The chain couples TRBV10-3 to TRBJ1-4; TRBD1 matches 7 bases. This CDR3 has 16 residues. The junction had 10 bases not matched to a gene; V was cut back by 6 bases and J by 3 bases. Germline values: CDR1 ENHRY, CDR2 SYGVKD. CDR3 region: CAISREARGANEKLFF. Written as DNA, the CDR3 is TGTGCCATCAGCCGAGAAGCCAGGGGGGCTAATGAAAAACTGTTTTTT.

The gene calls are TRBV12-3 or TRBV12-4 and TRBJ1-2; 8 nucleotides match TRBD1. Trimming removed 1 base from V and 8 bases from J; junction bases left unmatched: 3. This CDR3 spans 13 amino acids. The CDR3 region is CASSLEDREGYTF. In nucleotides, the CDR3 is TGTGCCAGCAGTTTAGAGGACAGGGAAGGCTACACCTTC.

The chain combines TRBV20-1 with TRBJ1-5, with D uncertain. The CDR3 is 12 amino acids. Trimming took 3 bases from V and 7 from J, leaving 10 bases between them. Germline-derived CDR1 and CDR2 are DFQATT and SNEGSKA (reference sequence). The CDR3 nucleotides read TGCAGTGCTAGGGAAGGAGGACAGCCCCAGCATTTT. It translates to CSAREGGQPQHF.

The rearrangement uses TRBV27 and TRBJ2-4, with D tentatively TRBD2 (5 bases). Germline V CDR1 and CDR2: MNHEY, SMNVEV (reference sequence). The CDR3 totals 14 residues. V gave up 6 bases and J gave up 2 bases, with 11 bases separating them. The CDR3 nucleotides read TGTGCCAGCAGAGAATTCGGGACCAAAAACATTCAGTACTTC. This translates into CASREFGTKNIQYF.

This clonotype came up a few times. The gene calls are TRBV11-2 and TRBJ2-1; D is unclear. Germline V gene data show CDR1 as SGHAT and CDR2 as FQNNGV. Deletions cut 1 base from V and 3 bases from J, with 7 bases between. The CDR3 covers 14 residues. The CDR3 is CASSLVRYYNEQFF. DNA for the CDR3: TGTGCCAGCAGCTTAGTCCGTTACTACAATGAGCAGTTCTTC.

The chain uses TRBV4-3 and TRBJ2-5, with TRBD2 as a possible D gene (5 bases). V dropped 0 bases and J dropped 0 bases, with 8 bases sitting between them. Germline CDR1 LGHNA, CDR2 YSLEER. The CDR3 spans 15 residues. For the CDR3, the DNA is TGCGCCAGCAGCCAAGAACCGGGGTACCAAGAGACCCAGTACTTC. Protein: CASSQEPGYQETQYF.

This rearrangement joins TRBV6-1 to TRBJ2-1; D is undetermined. V shed 4 bases and J shed 0 bases, with 10 bases lying between them. Looked up from germline, CDR1 is MNHNS and CDR2 is SASEGT. This CDR3 has 15 amino acids. The CDR3 spells CASSGRANSYNEQFF. The CDR3 DNA follows: TGTGCCAGCAGTGGCCGGGCGAACTCCTACAATGAGCAGTTCTTC.

This clonotype was counted only a few times. The chain has TRBV10-3 and TRBJ1-4; D call uncertain. This CDR3 spans 12 amino acids. The germline V and J ends were trimmed by 9 bases and 0 bases, with 5 bases remaining between them. Germline V gives CDR1 ENHRY, CDR2 SYGVKD. The CDR3 DNA follows: TGTGCCATTAGCGCAACTAATGAAAAACTGTTTTTT. Its protein is CAISATNEKLFF.

This sequence joins TRBV29-1 and TRBJ2-7, with TRBD2 as a possible D gene (6 bases). CDR3 length: 15 residues. V lost 3 bases and J lost 0, with 15 bases in between. Germline V CDR1 and CDR2: SQVTM, ANQGSEA. The CDR3, as DNA: TGCAGCGTTGAGGGTCGTAGCGGCAGCTCCTACGAGCAGTACTTC. Protein product: CSVEGRSGSSYEQYF.